Given below is one TCR beta chain in context. The CDR3 is made up of 15 amino acids. Germline loops: CDR1 MNHNS, CDR2 SASEGT. V trimming: 6 bases; J trimming: 2 bases; junction bases outside the gene matches: 9. Sequencing used immunoSEQ multiplex PCR; TCRdb keeps in-frame clones, though not all of them. The sample lists roughly 100,000 clones, 90% to 95% occurring once. This entry is derived from a study of OX40 agonist ivuxolimab in advanced cancers. The sample was CD4+ or CD8+ T cells sorted from blood, taken in a trial of the OX40 agonist ivuxolimab. The TCR comes from an adult with an advanced solid tumor such as melanoma, head and neck, liver or kidney cancer. The chain is built from TRBV6-1 and TRBJ1-2; 7 bases agree with TRBD1. CDR3 coding DNA: TGTGCCAGCAGAGCCAGATTACAGGGGAACTATGGCTACACCTTC. Protein sequence: CASRARLQGNYGYTF.